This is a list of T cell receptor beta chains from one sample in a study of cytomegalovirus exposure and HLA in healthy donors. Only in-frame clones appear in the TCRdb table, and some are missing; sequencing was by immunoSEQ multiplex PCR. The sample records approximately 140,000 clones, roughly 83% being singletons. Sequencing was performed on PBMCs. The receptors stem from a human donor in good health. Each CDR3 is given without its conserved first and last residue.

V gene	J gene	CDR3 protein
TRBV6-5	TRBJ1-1	ASSYSITEPNTEAF
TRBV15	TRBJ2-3	ATSRDTGVSTDTQY
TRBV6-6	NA	ASSYSTLTYEQY
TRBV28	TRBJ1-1	ASSPQGAITRMNTEAF
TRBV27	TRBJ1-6	ASSFPDSPLH
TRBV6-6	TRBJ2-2	ASSKLDHRTGELF
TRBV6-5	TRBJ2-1	ASSYAASSYNEQF
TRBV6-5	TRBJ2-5	ASSYRAGAGEQY
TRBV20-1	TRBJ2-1	SARLSEQF
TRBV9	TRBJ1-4	ASSVGAGNEKLF
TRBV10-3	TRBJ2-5	AISEGQGKETQY
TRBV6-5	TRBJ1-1	ASSYQGYNTEAF
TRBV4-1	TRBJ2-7	ASSQTGGHTTGYEQY
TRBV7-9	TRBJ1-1	ASSLGMDSLNTEAF
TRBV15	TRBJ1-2	ATSRGRGGYGYT
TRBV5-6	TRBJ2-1	ASSLSEVGEQF
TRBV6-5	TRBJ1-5	ASSYGAGVQPQH
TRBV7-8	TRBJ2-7	ASSLVGSGNEQY
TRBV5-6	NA	ASSLKGGAGLRETQY
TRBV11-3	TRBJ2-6	ASSLRLAGPGKSGANVLT
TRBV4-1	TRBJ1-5	ASSQASGQPQH
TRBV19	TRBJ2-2	ASARTGGSTGELF
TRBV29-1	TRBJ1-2	SVERPAGYT
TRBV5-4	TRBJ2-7	ASSSGLAGDGRYEQY
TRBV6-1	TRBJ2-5	ASSEGVAGAVWETQY
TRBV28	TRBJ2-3	ASSTRDGADTQY
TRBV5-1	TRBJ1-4	ASSSDRFSGRDRVEEKLF
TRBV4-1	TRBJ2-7	ASSQDPDRPHLSYEQY
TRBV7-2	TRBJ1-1	ASRTGLNTEAF
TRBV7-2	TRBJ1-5	ASSLGSRDGNQPQH
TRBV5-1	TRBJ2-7	ASSWDRDYEQY
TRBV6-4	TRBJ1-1	ASRLGTGGTEAF
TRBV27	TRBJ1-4	ASAQGGWDEKLF
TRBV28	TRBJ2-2	ASSSSSGRAETGELF
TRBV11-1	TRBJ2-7	ASSLGAGTGDYEQY
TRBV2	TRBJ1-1	ASSEGQGRTEAF
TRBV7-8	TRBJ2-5	ASSRGLAGQETQY
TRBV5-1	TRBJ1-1	ASSVGNPGVGTEAF
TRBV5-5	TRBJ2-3	ASSLALADPDTQY
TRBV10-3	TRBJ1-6	AISLGQNNSPLH
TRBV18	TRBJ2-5	ASSLMGSTGQETQY
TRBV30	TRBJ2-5	AGRDKETQY
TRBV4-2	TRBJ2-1	ASTEGGLVYNEQF
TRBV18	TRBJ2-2	ASYPTVHTGELF
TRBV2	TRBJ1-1	ASSEPGRSTEAF
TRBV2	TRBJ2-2	ASSPWTRSGELF
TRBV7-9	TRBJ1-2	ASSLVRPGFYGYT
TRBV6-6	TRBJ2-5	ASSPGGKATQY
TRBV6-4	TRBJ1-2	ASASGAGGYGYT
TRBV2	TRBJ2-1	ASSGLAGTEQF
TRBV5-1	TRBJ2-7	ASSSGLAGAYEQY
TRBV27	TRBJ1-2	ASSSGQGYGYT
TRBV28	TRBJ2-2	ASSSQGLAGELF